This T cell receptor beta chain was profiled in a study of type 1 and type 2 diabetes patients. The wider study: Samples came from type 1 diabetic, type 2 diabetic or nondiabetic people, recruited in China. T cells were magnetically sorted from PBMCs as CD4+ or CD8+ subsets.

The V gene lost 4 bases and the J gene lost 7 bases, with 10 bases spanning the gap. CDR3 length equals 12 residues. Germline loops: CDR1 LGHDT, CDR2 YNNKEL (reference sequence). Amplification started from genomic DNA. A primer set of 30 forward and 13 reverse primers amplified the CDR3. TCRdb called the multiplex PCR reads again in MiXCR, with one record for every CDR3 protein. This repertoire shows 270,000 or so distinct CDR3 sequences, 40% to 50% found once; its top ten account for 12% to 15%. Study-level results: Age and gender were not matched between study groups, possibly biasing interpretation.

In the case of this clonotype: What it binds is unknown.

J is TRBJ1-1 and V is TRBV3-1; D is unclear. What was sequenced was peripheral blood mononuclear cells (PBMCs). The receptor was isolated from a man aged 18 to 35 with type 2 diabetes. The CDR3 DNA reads TGTGCCAGCAGCCGCCAGCCTGGTGAAGCTTTCTTT. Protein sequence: CASSRQPGEAFF. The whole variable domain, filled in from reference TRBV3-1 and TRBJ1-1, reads DTAVSQTPKYLVTQMGNDKSIKCEQNLGHDTMYWYKQDSKKFLKIMFSYNNKELIINETVPNRFSPKSPDKAHLNLHINSLELGDSAVYFCASSRQPGEAFFGQGTRLTVV.